This T cell receptor (beta chain) was found in a study of blood T cells in healthy people across ages. Broader study findings: A strong correlation was seen between TCR beta diversity and naive T cell percentage.

The draw of peripheral blood yielded roughly 10 milliliters from each donor. This clonotype occurred a few times. Antigen unknown. The J segment lost 5 bases and the V segment lost 11 bases, leaving 8 bases of the junction unmatched. This CDR3 comprises 14 residues. Germline CDR1 and CDR2: ENHRY and SYGVKD. The authors ran a second PCR of 7 to 11 cycles using a sample-barcoded 5' primer and a J-beta primer mix. MiXCR, applied by TCRdb to the 5' RACE reads, yields one record per CDR3 protein. The sample has 1.4 million to 1.5 million distinct CDR3 sequences, around 42% seen once. This sequence originates from a woman aged 18-30 years in good health. The chain couples TRBV10-3 to TRBJ1-4; the match to TRBD1 covers 10 bases. The sample taken for sequencing was blood. CDR3 in amino acids: CASGQGSANEKLFF. DNA for the CDR3: TGTGCCTCGGGACAGGGGTCGGCCAATGAAAAACTGTTTTTT.